This T cell receptor (beta chain) was recovered during a study of T cell responses to AZD1222 COVID-19 vaccine. The data were produced by immunoSEQ multiplex PCR, yet TCRdb's version contains in-frame clones alone and is incomplete. Here the sample spans about 150,000 clones, around 90% being singletons. Worth noting for this clone: The antigen is undetermined.

Findings of the study overall: Spike regions recognized by vaccine-associated CD4 TCRs spanned the protein, led by 160-218 and 743-854.

The sequencing used peripheral blood, collected on day 0 of AZD1222 vaccination. This receptor was taken from an adult in good health.

The CDR3 sequence is CASSPGLTDTQYF. The CDR3, as DNA: TGCGCCAGCAGCCCAGGGCTCACAGATACGCAGTATTTT. The V call is TRBV4-1, the J call TRBJ2-3; D is possibly TRBD1 (5 bases). Germline V gives CDR1 MGHRA, CDR2 YSYEKL. V lost 4 bases and J lost 2, with 7 bases in between. This CDR3 comprises 13 residues.